This T cell receptor beta chain came from a study of blood T cell repertoires in COVID-19. At the level of the study: T cells, B-cell-depleted T cells, or PBMCs provided the cDNA or gDNA that served as material.

As concerns this clone: Its ends do not fully match the called genes, so a read error is possible.

Authors' data handling: Amplification from reference gene primers served as the basis for estimated nucleated cell counts. Using immunoSEQ multiplex PCR, the repertoire was profiled, and TCRdb retains in-frame clones only, with some absent. The V and J calls and the clone size are those of that table, but D and trimming were determined from the DNA. This table holds 200,000 to 300,000 clones, approximately 90% found once. This CDR3 has 12 residues. Germline V CDR1 and CDR2: LNHDA, SQIVND (reference sequence). Donors were grouped by their self-reported clinical history. The sequencing input was PBMCs or T cells enriched from blood (not recorded which). The sequence was obtained from a woman in her 40s with acute COVID-19. The V call is TRBV19, the J call TRBJ2-4, with a possible D match to TRBD1 (5 bases). The CDR3, as DNA: TGTGCCAGTAGTACTTCAGGGATTTCTAGGGCCTTC. The encoded protein is CASSTSGISRAF. The full variable domain, rest sourced from reference TRBV19 and TRBJ2-4, is DGGITQSPKYLFRKEGQNVTLSCEQNLNHDAMYWYRQDPGQGLRLIYYSQIVNDFQKGDIAEGYSVSREKKESFPLTVTSAQKNPTAFYLCASSTSGISRAFGAGTRLSVL.